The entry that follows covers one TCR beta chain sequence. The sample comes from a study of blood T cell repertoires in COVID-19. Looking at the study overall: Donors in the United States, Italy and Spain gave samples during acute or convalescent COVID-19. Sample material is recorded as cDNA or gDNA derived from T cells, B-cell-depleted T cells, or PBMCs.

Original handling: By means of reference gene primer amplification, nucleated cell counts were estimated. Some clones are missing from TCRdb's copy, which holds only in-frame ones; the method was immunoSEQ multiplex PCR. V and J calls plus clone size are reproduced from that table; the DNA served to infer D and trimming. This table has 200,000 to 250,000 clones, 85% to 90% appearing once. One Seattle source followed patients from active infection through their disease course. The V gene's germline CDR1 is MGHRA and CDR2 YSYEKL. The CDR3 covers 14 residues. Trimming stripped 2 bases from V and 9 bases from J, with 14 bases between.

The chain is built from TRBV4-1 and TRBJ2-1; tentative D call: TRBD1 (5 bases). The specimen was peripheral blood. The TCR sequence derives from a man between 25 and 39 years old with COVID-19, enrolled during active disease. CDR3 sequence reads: CASSQWAGLSEQFF. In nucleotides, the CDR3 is TGCGCCAGCAGCCAATGGGCAGGGTTGAGTGAGCAGTTCTTC.